These 21 T cell receptor beta chains share one sample of origin, sequenced in a study of blood T cells in healthy people across ages. Through a sample-barcoded 5' primer and a J-beta primer mix, a second PCR was run for roughly 6 to 12 cycles. TCRdb ran MiXCR on the 5' RACE reads and lists one entry per CDR3 protein. This table holds some 550,000 distinct CDR3 sequences, around 48% found once. Sequences were obtained from blood. The receptors were sampled from a man older than 75 in good health.

The gene calls are TRBV28 and TRBJ1-2; 8 bases are shared with TRBD1. Per germline, CDR1 MDHEN and CDR2 SYDVKM. This CDR3 contains 13 residues. The V and J ends lost 5 bases and 6 bases, in that order; junction bases with no gene match: 5. CDR3 amino acids: CASSRDRIDGYTF. CDR3 sequence (DNA): TGTGCCAGCAGTAGGGACAGGATCGATGGCTACACCTTC.

This clonotype was observed a handful of times. The chain carries TRBV12-3 or TRBV12-4 and TRBJ2-6, with a possible D match to TRBD1 (6 bases). The CDR3 spans 15 residues. The V and J ends lost 6 bases and 3 bases respectively, with 12 bases between them. The CDR3 DNA sequence: TGTGCCAGCAGCCTAGAGGGGGATGGGGCCAACGTCCTGACTTTC. Translated, it gives CASSLEGDGANVLTF.

This clonotype showed up many times. The chain links TRBV29-1 to TRBJ2-5, with a tentative D call TRBD1 (6 bases). Germline V gene sequence: CDR1 SQVTM, CDR2 ANQGSEA. V was pared by 6 bases and J by 3 bases, with 17 bases between. The CDR3 is 14 amino acids. The CDR3 nucleotides read TGCAGCGTCTCTTCGAGACAGGTTAAAGAGACCCAGTACTTC. It translates to CSVSSRQVKETQYF.

The table lists this clonotype with many counts. The genes are TRBV6-5 and TRBJ2-7; D may be TRBD1 (5 bases). CDR3 length equals 14 residues. Germline V gene lookup returns CDR1 MNHEY and CDR2 SVGAGI. Trimming took 6 bases from V and 0 from J, leaving 12 bases between them. CDR3 bases: TGTGCCAGCAGGCTCGACAGCCACTCCTACGAGCAGTACTTC. Translating gives CASRLDSHSYEQYF.

The chain uses TRBV20-1 and TRBJ2-7, with 8 nucleotides matching TRBD2. Germline CDR1 is DFQATT and CDR2 is SNEGSKA (reference sequence). There are 13 residues in the CDR3. The trim removed 1 base at V and 2 bases at J, leaving 1 base unmatched. The CDR3 region has the DNA TGCAGTGCTAGAGCGGGACTAGCCTACGAGCAGTACTTC. Translating it yields CSARAGLAYEQYF.

The chain recombines TRBV7-9 with TRBJ1-1; TRBD1 is a possible D gene (6 bases). V dropped 5 bases and J dropped 10 bases, with 17 bases sitting between them. Germline CDR1 is SEHNR and CDR2 is FQNEAQ (reference sequence). The CDR3 sequence is 13 residues long. CDR3: CASSPPGGAGAFF. DNA of the CDR3: TGTGCCAGCAGCCCCCCCGGGGGCGCGGGAGCTTTCTTT.

The chain uses TRBV7-9 and TRBJ1-1, with unresolved D. The CDR3 runs to 13 residues. Trimming stripped 3 bases from V and 5 bases from J, with 10 bases between. The V gene's germline CDR1 is SEHNR and CDR2 FQNEAQ (reference sequence). The CDR3, as DNA: TGTGCCAGCAGCTTTAATCTCGGGACTGAAGCTTTCTTT. Its translation is CASSFNLGTEAFF.

The rearrangement uses TRBV7-9 and TRBJ2-1; TRBD2 matches 15 bases. With V trimmed by 4 bases and J by 15 bases, 4 bases remained unmatched. In germline, CDR1 is SEHNR, CDR2 FQNEAQ (reference sequence). This CDR3 has 13 amino acids. The CDR3 sequence: CASSYGLAGGLFF. CDR3 nucleotide sequence: TGTGCCAGCAGCTATGGACTAGCGGGGGGGTTGTTCTTC. Complete variable domain (other parts from reference TRBV7-9 and TRBJ2-1): DTGVSQNPRHKITKRGQNVTFRCDPISEHNRLYWYRQTLGQGPEFLTYFQNEAQLEKSRLLSDRFSAERPKGSFSTLEIQRTEQGDSAMYLCASSYGLAGGLFFGPGTRLTVL.

The chain joins TRBV20-1 to TRBJ1-6; 9 bases are shared with TRBD1. The CDR3 totals 17 residues. CDR1 is DFQATT and CDR2 is SNEGSKA in the germline V gene (reference sequence). The V segment lost 6 bases and the J segment 0 bases; nucleotides outside the gene matches: 9. The CDR3 nucleotides are TGCAGTGCCGCACAGGGGGCCCTGAGCTCCTATAATTCACCCCTCCACTTT. As protein: CSAAQGALSSYNSPLHF.

This clonotype was found many times. This chain connects TRBV6-6 to TRBJ2-5; 9 bases line up with TRBD2. Trimming at V came to 7 bases and at J to 2 bases, leaving 5 bases not matched to a gene. The CDR3 has 14 residues. The germline V gene has CDR1 MNHNY and CDR2 SVGAGI (reference sequence). This chain's CDR3 is CASISGREQETQYF. Written as DNA, the CDR3 is TGTGCCAGCATTAGCGGGAGAGAGCAAGAGACCCAGTACTTC.

This clonotype occurred many times. The chain uses TRBV6-6 and TRBJ2-5; 11 bases fit TRBD2. The ends lost 7 bases at V and 4 bases at J; junction bases unmatched: 8. The CDR3 loop spans 15 amino acids. CDR1 MNHNY and CDR2 SVGAGI come from the germline V gene (reference sequence). This CDR3 reads CASTGTSGNLETQYF. The CDR3 bases are TGTGCCAGCACCGGGACTAGCGGAAATCTAGAGACCCAGTACTTC.

V is TRBV18 and J is TRBJ2-2; 10 nucleotides match TRBD1. CDR1 KGHSH and CDR2 LQKENI come from the germline V gene. Losses at the gene ends were 3 bases for V and 5 bases for J; bases not matched to a gene: 9. The CDR3 is made up of 17 amino acids. CDR3 nucleotides: TGTGCCAGCTCACCTCGTCGAGACAGGGGGCTGACCGGGGAGCTGTTTTTT. Residues: CASSPRRDRGLTGELFF.

The V and J genes are TRBV4-2 and TRBJ2-2; possibly TRBD1 for D (6 bases). CDR1 LGHNA and CDR2 YNFKEQ come from the germline V gene. The V end lost 0 bases, the J end lost 6 bases, and 14 bases lay between the germline ends. The CDR3 covers 16 residues. The CDR3 spells CASSQDRGLGAGELFF. The CDR3 bases are TGTGCCAGCAGCCAAGATAGGGGGTTGGGTGCCGGGGAGCTGTTTTTT.

This rearrangement joins TRBV10-3 to TRBJ2-5; weak D call: TRBD1 (5 bases). V was shortened by 5 bases and J by 2 bases, with 15 bases between the two germline ends. This CDR3 is 15 amino acids long. Germline V gene sequence: CDR1 ENHRY, CDR2 SYGVKD. CDR3 region: CAISRQGPPQETQYF. The CDR3 coding sequence is TGTGCCATCAGTAGGCAGGGCCCCCCGCAAGAGACCCAGTACTTC.

The chain carries TRBV18 and TRBJ1-2, with 9 bases that match TRBD1. Trimming cost V 3 bases and J 3 bases; bases outside gene matches: 8. The CDR3 spans 16 residues. The germline V gene has CDR1 KGHSH and CDR2 LQKENI. In DNA form, the CDR3 reads TGTGCCAGCTCACCCAGGGGACAGGGCAATGACTATGGCTACACCTTC. This sequence encodes CASSPRGQGNDYGYTF. The variable domain in full, completed from reference TRBV18 and TRBJ1-2, reads NAGVMQNPRHLVRRRGQEARLRCSPMKGHSHVYWYRQLPEEGLKFMVYLQKENIIDESGMPKERFSAEFPKEGPSILRIQQVVRGDSAAYFCASSPRGQGNDYGYTFGSGTRLTVV.

V usage is TRBV7-9 and J usage is TRBJ2-7; 7 bases agree with TRBD1. CDR1 and CDR2 (germline): SEHNR, FQNEAQ (reference sequence). The CDR3 spans 15 residues. The trim removed 0 bases at V and 6 bases at J, leaving 8 bases unmatched. The CDR3 sequence is CASSLASGQPLEQYF. The CDR3, as DNA: TGTGCCAGCAGCTTAGCGTCGGGACAGCCCCTCGAGCAGTACTTC.

The rearrangement links TRBV20-1 to TRBJ2-5, with TRBD1 matching 7 bases. Unmatched junction bases numbered 4, after V lost 1 base and J lost 5 bases. CDR1 and CDR2 (germline): DFQATT, SNEGSKA (reference sequence). The length of the CDR3 is 13 residues. Here the CDR3 DNA reads TGCAGTGCTAGAGTAGGGGGCCGGGAGACCCAGTACTTC. It translates to CSARVGGRETQYF.

There are a few counts of this clonotype. The chain uses TRBV7-9 and TRBJ1-5, with TRBD1 as a possible D gene (5 bases). Germline lookup yields CDR1 SEHNR and CDR2 FQNEAQ (reference sequence). The CDR3 length is 14 residues. The germline V and J ends were trimmed by 2 bases and 0 bases, with 5 bases remaining between them. The CDR3 DNA reads TGTGCCAGCAGCTTACAGGGTAGCAATCAGCCCCAGCATTTT. This gives the protein CASSLQGSNQPQHF. Full variable domain (rest looked up from reference TRBV7-9 and TRBJ1-5): DTGVSQNPRHKITKRGQNVTFRCDPISEHNRLYWYRQTLGQGPEFLTYFQNEAQLEKSRLLSDRFSAERPKGSFSTLEIQRTEQGDSAMYLCASSLQGSNQPQHFGDGTRLSIL.

V is TRBV6-1 and J is TRBJ2-1; D is undetermined. The CDR3 sequence is 13 residues long. With 4 bases removed from V and 5 bases from J, the gap between germline ends came to 9 bases. Germline CDR1 MNHNS, CDR2 SASEGT. CDR3 nucleotides: TGTGCCAGCAGTGCGTACGAGAACAATGAGCAGTTCTTC. Encoded protein: CASSAYENNEQFF.

In regard to this clonotype: A junction end diverges from the germline sequence, so it may reflect a read error. This chain joins TRBV7-8 and TRBJ2-3; 7 nucleotides agree with TRBD2. This CDR3 has 17 residues. Looked up from germline, CDR1 is SGHVS and CDR2 is FQNEAQ. The CDR3 loop reads CASSGGGRGKSTETQYF. CDR3 in DNA: TGTGCCAGCAGCGGGGGGGGGAGAGGGAAAAGCACAGAGACGCAGTATTTT.

This clonotype turned up a few times. CDR3 in DNA: TGTGCCAGCAGCTTGGGACTAGCGGGAGGTCGGGGCGAGCAGTACTTC. This sequence encodes CASSLGLAGGRGEQYF. The chain links TRBV7-2 to TRBJ2-7, with 15 bases fitting TRBD2. This CDR3 contains 16 residues. Germline V gene data show CDR1 as SGHTA and CDR2 as FQGNSA. Trimming took 3 bases from V and 6 from J; bases not matched to a gene: 6.